Each of the 8 T cell receptor beta chains below was sequenced from the same sample in a study of cytomegalovirus exposure and HLA in healthy donors. PCR was performed using 60 Vbeta and 13 Jbeta primers. Some clones are missing from TCRdb's copy, which holds only in-frame ones; the method was immunoSEQ multiplex PCR. The sample includes tens of thousands of clones, under 90% seen only once; the top ten take roughly 3.8%. Material: PBMCs. Source of these receptors: a man in his fifties or sixties in good health and CMV-seronegative.

V usage is TRBV6-4 and J usage is TRBJ2-7; 8 positions agree with TRBD2. The trim removed 8 bases at V and 0 bases at J, leaving 6 bases unmatched. The CDR3 extends over 14 amino acids. Germline values: CDR1 MRHNA, CDR2 SNTAGT. CDR3 loop: CASPPSGCSYEQYF. The CDR3 DNA sequence: TGTGCCAGCCCCCCTAGCGGGTGCTCCTACGAGCAGTACTTC.

The chain is built from TRBV5-1 and TRBJ2-5; a weak D match, TRBD2 (6 bases). Trimming left V 0 bases short and J 5 bases short, with 23 bases between. CDR3 length: 18 amino acids. The germline V gene has CDR1 SGHRS and CDR2 YFSETQ. CDR3 nucleotide sequence: TGCGCCAGCAGCTTGGGTCTCCTAGCGACGGGCATGGGGGAGACCCAGTACTTC. Its translation is CASSLGLLATGMGETQYF. The whole variable domain, remainder taken from reference TRBV5-1 and TRBJ2-5, is KAGVTQTPRYLIKTRGQQVTLSCSPISGHRSVSWYQQTPGQGLQFLFEYFSETQRNKGNFPGRFSGRQFSNSRSEMNVSTLELGDSALYLCASSLGLLATGMGETQYFGPGTRLLVL.

This chain links TRBV9 with TRBJ2-3; 8 positions match TRBD2. Germline-derived CDR1 and CDR2 are SGDLS and YYNGEE. The trim removed 6 bases at V and 5 bases at J, leaving 8 bases unmatched. The CDR3 contains 14 residues. The CDR3 DNA reads as TGTGCCAGCACCCGGGAGGGATTAGGAGATACGCAGTATTTT. This sequence encodes CASTREGLGDTQYF.

As DNA, the CDR3 is TGTGCCAGCAGCTTATGGGCGGGGACTAGCGGTTACAATGAGCAGTTCTTC. It is translated as CASSLWAGTSGYNEQFF. The V call is TRBV7-3, the J call TRBJ2-1; TRBD2 aligns across 11 bases. CDR1 and CDR2 (germline): SGHTA, FQGTGA. V lost 2 bases, J lost 4 bases, and 7 bases stayed unmatched. There are 17 residues in the CDR3.

This chain joins TRBV28 and TRBJ2-7; D is unclear. The CDR3 runs 15 residues. In germline, CDR1 is MDHEN, CDR2 SYDVKM. Trimming removed 4 bases at V and 2 bases at J, with 15 bases between. The DNA of the CDR3 is TGTGCCAGCAGTTCCGCTAGAACGACTCCCTACGAGCAGTACTTC. It translates to CASSSARTTPYEQYF.

The rearrangement joins TRBV19 to TRBJ2-1; tentatively, D is TRBD1 (8 bases). The germline V gene has CDR1 LNHDA and CDR2 SQIVND (reference sequence). The CDR3 covers 15 residues. Trimming pared 5 bases from V and 16 bases from J, leaving 27 bases between. CDR3 region: CASSPGQGGGSVQFF. DNA of the CDR3: TGTGCCAGTAGTCCTGGACAGGGAGGGGGATCGGTTCAATTCTTC.

The chain is built from TRBV6-6 and TRBJ1-5; no reliable D call. Germline CDR1 MNHNY, CDR2 SVGAGI (reference sequence). The germline V and J ends were trimmed by 2 bases and 5 bases, with 16 bases remaining between them. CDR3 length equals 16 residues. The CDR3 loop is CASSYTESSSYQPQHF. The CDR3 bases are TGTGCCAGCAGTTACACGGAATCTAGCTCCTATCAGCCCCAGCATTTT.

This chain connects TRBV5-1 to TRBJ2-5; the D is unclear. Trimming pared 8 bases from V and 2 bases from J, leaving 19 bases between. CDR1 SGHRS and CDR2 YFSETQ come from the germline V gene. The CDR3 is made up of 15 amino acids. CDR3 amino acids: CASRRSRGSQETQYF. The CDR3 bases are TGCGCCAGTCGCCGTAGCAGAGGCTCACAAGAGACCCAGTACTTC.